The 27 T cell receptor beta chains listed next were all sequenced from one sample in a study of blood T cell repertoires in COVID-19. TCRdb's table, derived via immunoSEQ multiplex PCR, lists solely in-frame clones and lacks some. Of some 120,000 clones listed, around 88% are singletons. Sequenced sample: peripheral blood. Receptors were obtained from a man older than 75 with active or convalescent COVID-19.

V gene TRBV5-6 combines with J gene TRBJ1-6; possible D gene TRBD1, 6 bases. Deletions cut 5 bases from V and 5 bases from J, with 17 bases between. The CDR3 has 16 amino acids. The germline V gene encodes CDR1 SGHDT and CDR2 YYEEEE. CDR3 sequence: CASSATGRINNSPLHF. The DNA of the CDR3 is TGTGCCAGCAGTGCTACAGGGAGAATAAATAATTCACCCCTCCACTTT.

The chain recombines TRBV5-4 with TRBJ1-2; D is possibly TRBD1 (5 bases). Between the trimmed V and J ends, which lost 4 bases and 4 bases, there was a span of 17 bases. This CDR3 is 15 amino acids long. CDR1 is SGHNT, CDR2 YYREEE, per germline (reference sequence). For the CDR3, the DNA is TGTGCCAGCAGCCGAGCCGGGACTGGGAGCTATGGCTACACCTTC. Translating gives CASSRAGTGSYGYTF.

The chain joins TRBV23-1 to TRBJ2-1; 7 bases map to TRBD1. TRBV23-1 is sorted into the ORF group, with uncertain function. The CDR3 has 13 amino acids. J gave up 6 bases and V 6 bases, and 5 bases lay outside the gene matches. CDR3: CASRYGQANEQFF. In nucleotides, the CDR3 is TGCGCCAGCAGGTATGGACAGGCCAATGAGCAGTTCTTC.

As concerns this clone: Other nucleotide sequences from this sample produce the same CDR3. V and J are TRBV3-1 (or the pseudogene TRBV3-2) and TRBJ1-2; 9 nucleotides line up with TRBD1. The germline V gene encodes CDR1 LGHDT and CDR2 YNNKEL (reference sequence). Germline trimming cut 3 bases from V and 4 bases from J; bases unmatched to any gene: 6. This CDR3 spans 15 amino acids. In DNA, the CDR3 is TGTGCCAGCAGCCAGGACGACAGGGGGGTCTATGGCTACACCTTC. Translated: CASSQDDRGVYGYTF.

The table lists this clone with a few counts. The rearrangement uses TRBV4-1 and TRBJ1-1, with a tentative D call TRBD1 (6 bases). Per the germline V gene, CDR1 is MGHRA and CDR2 is YSYEKL. The length of the CDR3 is 17 residues. Trimming took off 0 bases at V and 0 bases at J, with 14 bases between the two ends. Here the CDR3 reads CASSQDRGYFMNTEAFF. The CDR3, as DNA: TGCGCCAGCAGCCAAGACAGGGGCTACTTCATGAACACTGAAGCTTTCTTT.

The sample holds one count of this clone. V usage is TRBV11-2 and J usage is TRBJ1-2; D might be TRBD1 (6 bases). Trimming left V 4 bases short and J 2 bases short, with 14 bases between. Germline CDR1 is SGHAT and CDR2 is FQNNGV. This CDR3 is 15 amino acids long. The CDR3 spells CASSSIQGWNYGYTF. As DNA, the CDR3 is TGTGCCAGCAGCTCAATACAGGGATGGAACTATGGCTACACCTTC.

This chain joins TRBV5-6 and TRBJ1-5; maybe TRBD1 (6 bases). This CDR3 spans 14 amino acids. CDR1 is SGHDT, CDR2 YYEEEE, per germline. Trimming pared 1 base from V and 4 bases from J, leaving 9 bases between. Here the CDR3 reads CASSLLGQNQPQHF. CDR3 DNA sequence: TGTGCCAGCAGCTTGCTAGGACAGAATCAGCCCCAGCATTTT. Together with reference TRBV5-6 and TRBJ1-5, the CDR3 gives the full variable domain: DAGVTQSPTHLIKTRGQQVTLRCSPKSGHDTVSWYQQALGQGPQFIFQYYEEEERQRGNFPDRFSGHQFPNYSSELNVNALLLGDSALYLCASSLLGQNQPQHFGDGTRLSIL.

The chain combines TRBV5-6 with TRBJ1-2; TRBD1 aligns across 12 bases. This CDR3 is 15 amino acids long. The junction had 11 bases not matched to a gene; V was cut back by 7 bases and J by 7 bases. Looked up from germline, CDR1 is SGHDT and CDR2 is YYEEEE. CDR3 in amino acids: CASFNLGTGGGGYTF. CDR3 nucleotide sequence: TGTGCCAGCTTCAATCTGGGGACAGGGGGCGGTGGCTACACCTTC.

The genes are TRBV5-1 and TRBJ2-7; possible D gene TRBD1, 7 bases. The V end was cut by 4 bases, the J end by 2 bases, with 13 bases between. This CDR3 region has 14 residues. Germline V gives CDR1 SGHRS, CDR2 YFSETQ. The CDR3 nucleotides read TGCGCCAGCAGCCCGCGGGACAGCGCCTACGAGCAGTACTTC. Amino acid sequence: CASSPRDSAYEQYF.

V gene TRBV7-2 combines with J gene TRBJ2-2; D perhaps matches TRBD1 (6 bases). Between the trimmed V and J ends, which lost 2 bases and 1 base, there was a span of 11 bases. This CDR3 is 16 amino acids long. Germline V gene sequence: CDR1 SGHTA, CDR2 FQGNSA. CDR3 in amino acids: CASSLMGALNTGELFF. For the CDR3, the DNA is TGTGCCAGCAGCTTAATGGGGGCCCTGAACACCGGGGAGCTGTTTTTT.

The V call is TRBV9, the J call TRBJ1-2; a possible D gene is TRBD1 (6 bases). Looked up from germline, CDR1 is SGDLS and CDR2 is YYNGEE. The V and J ends lost 2 bases and 6 bases respectively, with 20 bases between them. The CDR3 consists of 16 residues. CDR3 coding DNA: TGTGCCAGCAGCGTTTTCCAGGGGCGAGGGGCGGATGGCTACACCTTC. Translating it yields CASSVFQGRGADGYTF.

J is TRBJ2-6 and V is TRBV29-1; D call uncertain. Trimming removed 6 bases at V and 0 bases at J, with 6 bases between. Germline V CDR1 and CDR2: SQVTM, ANQGSEA. This CDR3 region has 13 residues. CDR3: CSVQHSGANVLTF. The CDR3 DNA reads TGCAGCGTCCAACACTCTGGGGCCAACGTCCTGACTTTC.

V usage is TRBV5-1 and J usage is TRBJ1-1; 9 nucleotides agree with TRBD1. Germline V gene data show CDR1 as SGHRS and CDR2 as YFSETQ. The CDR3 covers 16 residues. The junction had 11 bases not matched to a gene; V was cut back by 1 base and J by 7 bases. CDR3 sequence reads: CASSLSPGTGNNEAFF. CDR3 bases: TGCGCCAGCAGCTTGTCCCCCGGGACAGGGAATAATGAAGCTTTCTTT.

The V gene is TRBV29-1, the J gene TRBJ1-1, with D perhaps matching TRBD1 (6 bases). CDR1 and CDR2 from the germline V gene are SQVTM and ANQGSEA. Between the trimmed V and J ends, which lost 6 bases and 7 bases, there was a span of 21 bases. The CDR3 spans 14 residues. The DNA of the CDR3 is TGCAGCGTAGCCGGACAGCCAGTAAACTTTGAAGCTTTCTTT. It codes for CSVAGQPVNFEAFF.

This chain joins TRBV7-3 and TRBJ2-3; 10 bases are shared with TRBD1. Germline V gene sequence: CDR1 SGHTA, CDR2 FQGTGA. V lost 6 bases to trimming and J lost 7 bases; unmatched junction nucleotides: 10. The CDR3 is 15 residues long. CDR3 region: CASSSGGTGDYTQYF. The CDR3 nucleotides read TGTGCCAGCAGTTCAGGCGGGACAGGGGACTATACGCAGTATTTT.

This chain connects TRBV7-8 to TRBJ1-5; 8 nucleotides match TRBD1. V lost 5 bases and J lost 2; bases outside the gene matches: 5. Germline lookup yields CDR1 SGHVS and CDR2 FQNEAQ. This CDR3 is built from 15 residues. Written as DNA, the CDR3 is TGTGCCAGCAGCCCAGGGGGCGGGGGCAATCAGCCCCAGCATTTT. It translates to CASSPGGGGNQPQHF.

This clone was detected a few times. This chain links TRBV7-9 with TRBJ2-2; D is ambiguous. CDR1 and CDR2 (germline): SEHNR, FQNEAQ (reference sequence). The V and J ends lost 3 bases and 2 bases respectively, with 7 bases between them. The CDR3 covers 14 residues. CDR3 sequence reads: CASSFSVNTGELFF. DNA for the CDR3: TGTGCCAGCAGCTTTTCTGTAAACACCGGGGAGCTGTTTTTT.

V and J are TRBV11-2 and TRBJ2-7; the D gene is possibly TRBD2 (5 bases). V lost 3 bases and J 6 bases, leaving 12 bases between the germline ends. This CDR3 comprises 13 residues. Germline lookup yields CDR1 SGHAT and CDR2 FQNNGV. The CDR3 loop is CASSFTGVREQYF. In nucleotides, the CDR3 is TGTGCCAGCAGCTTTACCGGGGTCCGCGAGCAGTACTTC.

Worth noting for this clone: The sample has other DNA sequences that encode this CDR3 too. The rearrangement uses TRBV12-5 and TRBJ2-5; maybe TRBD2 (5 bases). CDR1 LGHNT and CDR2 FRNRAP come from the germline V gene. There are 12 residues in the CDR3. Between the trimmed V and J ends, which lost 6 bases and 5 bases, there was a span of 10 bases. As DNA, the CDR3 is TGTGCTAGTGGGGACCGAGGGGAGACCCAGTACTTC. Translating gives CASGDRGETQYF. The full variable domain, with the rest looked up from reference TRBV12-5 and TRBJ2-5, is DARVTQTPRHKVTEMGQEVTMRCQPILGHNTVFWYRQTMMQGLELLAYFRNRAPLDDSGMPKDRFSAEMPDATLATLKIQPSEPRDSAVYFCASGDRGETQYFGPGTRLLVL.

This sequence joins TRBV3-1 (or the pseudogene TRBV3-2) and TRBJ2-1; TRBD2 agrees at 7 bases. Unmatched junction bases numbered 2, after V lost 1 base and J lost 2 bases. Per the germline V gene, CDR1 is LGHDT and CDR2 is YNNKEL (reference sequence). This CDR3 has 15 residues. Here the CDR3 reads CASSQAGGPYNEQFF. CDR3 bases: TGTGCCAGCAGCCAAGCGGGGGGACCCTACAATGAGCAGTTCTTC.

V usage is TRBV12-3 or TRBV12-4 and J usage is TRBJ1-2, with TRBD1 matching over 9 bases. J lost 7 bases, V lost 6 bases, and 6 bases had no gene match. The CDR3 length is 13 residues. CDR3 in DNA: TGTGCCAGCAGAATGACAGGGGGAGGTGGCTACACCTTC. Its protein is CASRMTGGGGYTF.

The sample holds a few counts of this clone. The V call is TRBV6-5, the J call TRBJ1-5; 10 nucleotides match TRBD1. V was clipped by 2 bases and J by 7 bases; unmatched bases: 2. Germline CDR1 reads MNHEY; CDR2 reads SVGAGI. This CDR3 spans 14 amino acids. The CDR3 here is CASSYMTGGQPQHF. In nucleotides, the CDR3 is TGTGCCAGCAGTTACATGACAGGGGGCCAGCCCCAGCATTTT.

The rearrangement uses TRBV5-1 and TRBJ1-1, with D maybe TRBD1 (6 bases). V was pared by 1 base and J by 3 bases, with 16 bases between. CDR1 is SGHRS, CDR2 YFSETQ, per germline. The CDR3 contains 16 residues. In DNA form, the CDR3 reads TGCGCCAGCAGCTTGTGGGGGCGCGTTGGGGACACTGAAGCTTTCTTT. Amino acid sequence: CASSLWGRVGDTEAFF.

The rearrangement joins TRBV7-2 to TRBJ1-1; TRBD1 aligns across 9 bases. Trimming at V came to 1 base and at J to 8 bases, leaving 2 bases not matched to a gene. CDR3 length: 13 amino acids. Germline V gives CDR1 SGHTA, CDR2 FQGNSA. The CDR3 bases are TGTGCCAGCAGCTTAGTGGGGACAGGGGAAGCTTTCTTT. As protein: CASSLVGTGEAFF.

This clone appeared a few times. The chain has TRBV7-2 and TRBJ2-1; D may be TRBD1 (6 bases). The CDR3 runs 13 residues. The V and J ends lost 0 bases and 10 bases respectively, with 10 bases between them. CDR1 SGHTA and CDR2 FQGNSA come from the germline V gene. CDR3 in DNA: TGTGCCAGCAGCTTAGCTGGGGGCAGGGAGCAGTTCTTC. Its protein product is CASSLAGGREQFF.

The chain carries TRBV12-5 and TRBJ2-1, with 11 positions matching TRBD2. Germline CDR1 LGHNT, CDR2 FRNRAP. Trimming cost V 6 bases and J 4 bases; bases outside gene matches: 5. The CDR3 has 15 residues. CDR3 in DNA: TGTGCTAGTGGGGCCGGGACTAGCGGTTACAATGAGCAGTTCTTC. It codes for CASGAGTSGYNEQFF.

The rearrangement links TRBV5-6 to TRBJ2-5; 10 nucleotides match TRBD2. V gave up 3 bases and J gave up 1 base; unmatched junction bases: 9. The CDR3 extends over 17 amino acids. Germline V lookup: CDR1 SGHDT, CDR2 YYEEEE. Written as DNA, the CDR3 is TGTGCCAGCAGCTCCTCCCATGGACTAGCGGCCCAAGAGACCCAGTACTTC. Its translation is CASSSSHGLAAQETQYF. Complete variable domain (other parts from reference TRBV5-6 and TRBJ2-5): DAGVTQSPTHLIKTRGQQVTLRCSPKSGHDTVSWYQQALGQGPQFIFQYYEEEERQRGNFPDRFSGHQFPNYSSELNVNALLLGDSALYLCASSSSHGLAAQETQYFGPGTRLLVL.